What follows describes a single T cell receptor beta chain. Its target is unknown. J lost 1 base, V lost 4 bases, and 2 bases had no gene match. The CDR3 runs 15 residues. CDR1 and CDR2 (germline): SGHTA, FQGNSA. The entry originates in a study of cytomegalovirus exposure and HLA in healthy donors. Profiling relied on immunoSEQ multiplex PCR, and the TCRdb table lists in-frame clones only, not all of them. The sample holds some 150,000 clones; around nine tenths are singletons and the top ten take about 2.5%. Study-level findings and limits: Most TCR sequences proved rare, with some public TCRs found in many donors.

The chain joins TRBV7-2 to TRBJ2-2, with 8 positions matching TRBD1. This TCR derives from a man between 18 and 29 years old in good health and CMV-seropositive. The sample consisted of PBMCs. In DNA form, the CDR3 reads TGTGCCAGCAGCTCAGGGACAGGGAACACCGGGGAGCTGTTTTTT. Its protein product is CASSSGTGNTGELFF.